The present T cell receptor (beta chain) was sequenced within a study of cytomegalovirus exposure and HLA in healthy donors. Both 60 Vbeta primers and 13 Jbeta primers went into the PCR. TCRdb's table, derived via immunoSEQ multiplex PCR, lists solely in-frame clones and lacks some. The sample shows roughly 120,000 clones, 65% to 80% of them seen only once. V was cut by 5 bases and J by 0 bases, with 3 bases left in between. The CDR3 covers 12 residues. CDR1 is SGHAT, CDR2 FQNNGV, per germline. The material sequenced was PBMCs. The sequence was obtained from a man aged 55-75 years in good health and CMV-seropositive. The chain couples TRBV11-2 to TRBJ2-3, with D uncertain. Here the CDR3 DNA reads TGTGCCAGCAGCCCTAGCACAGATACGCAGTATTTT. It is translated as CASSPSTDTQYF.